This TCR beta chain is drawn from a study of T cell clonality in common variable immunodeficiency (dated by TCRdb to 2013 to 2016). The research as a whole found: Despite equal DNA input, controls averaged roughly 80,000 unique sequences per sample versus roughly 30,000 in CVID samples. The authors noted that sequencing repertoires of T cell subpopulations would be needed to clarify what caused the increased clonality in CVID. TCRbeta clonality was higher in CVID subjects than in healthy controls (t-test p = 0.018), and the increase was most characteristic of about a third of subjects. Reportedly, TCRbeta sequences from CVID had fewer deletions and N-nucleotide insertions, and highly modified clones with 13 or more V deletions were absent from CVID. CVID subjects shared fewer TCRbeta clones with each other than healthy controls did (p < 0.0001). Patient heterogeneity within the CVID cohort put limits on correlating repertoire features with clinical complications.

This clone was counted many times. The target of this receptor is not known. The read falls 3 residues short of the CDR3 end, and the missing part is taken from the germline J gene. The CDR3 covers 13 residues, taking in both the cysteine and the phenylalanine. The DNA shown is the part of the CDR3 that was read: 30 bases, in frame from base 1. In the germline V gene (reference sequence), CDR1 corresponds to LNHDA and CDR2 to SQIVND. Most of the CVID patients and most of the healthy controls were of Caucasian heritage. Heparinized peripheral whole blood samples of roughly 5 to 8.5 ml were collected from each donor. TCRbeta CDR3 repertoires were sequenced from genomic DNA of adults with common variable immune deficiency (CVID) and healthy adult controls. A total of some 22 healthy adult volunteers (around 12 female and around ten male; age range about 20 to 70 years, mean age 34) were included in the control group. Diluted blood was density-centrifuged over Hypaque 1077 or Ficoll-Paque to isolate peripheral blood mononuclear cells. Unsorted mononuclear cells served as the source of genomic DNA, which was extracted either by Qiagen column purification or by a centrifugation-based method.

CVID samples and control samples contributed equivalent amounts of genomic DNA as sequencing input. For every sample, a 60 bp segment covering the rearranged TCRbeta CDR3 region was amplified and then sequenced. The immunoSEQ assay, a bias-corrected multiplex PCR with high-throughput sequencing, was employed for TCRbeta amplification. Regarding the original processing steps: Every unique nucleotide sequence counted as a clone and was annotated with V, D and J genes, copy number and frequency. Sequences were labeled productive if in frame, and non-productive if out of frame or containing stop codons. As previously described, Shannon's entropy was used to calculate clonality. The predicted amino acid sequences of productive clones were used to derive the mean CDR3 Kyte-Doolittle hydropathy. Hierarchical clustering of scaled V gene usage was performed with the R hclust function using Manhattan distance and complete linkage. To assess clone sharing by CDR3 amino acid sequence, 12 repertoires per group were resampled over 100 rounds. Repertoires were searched for roughly 70 published EBV-specific and approximately 240 published CMV-specific TCRbeta sequences. A couple of CVID samples yielding fewer than 10,000 sequences were excluded from analysis, leaving 42 CVID repertoires. TCRdb retrieved this table from immuneACCESS and kept in-frame rearrangements only. Not all clones are present; in checked studies, unresolved V genes account for under half, and no reason is known for the remainder. That table gives V, J and clone size, and the DNA gave D and trimming. This sample contains some 52,000 clones, none of which is a singleton. The ten largest clones take up 3% to 3.5% of the sample.

This clonotype originated in a person between 18 and 75 years old in good health. The chain employs TRBV19 and TRBJ2-4; a weak D assignment points to TRBD1 (6 bases agree). Input material: peripheral blood mononuclear cells. The CDR3 bases that were read are TGTGCCAGTAGTTCCCAGGGGCCCTACGGT. This translates into CASSSQGPYG. From start to end, the CDR3 is CASSSQGPYGQYF.